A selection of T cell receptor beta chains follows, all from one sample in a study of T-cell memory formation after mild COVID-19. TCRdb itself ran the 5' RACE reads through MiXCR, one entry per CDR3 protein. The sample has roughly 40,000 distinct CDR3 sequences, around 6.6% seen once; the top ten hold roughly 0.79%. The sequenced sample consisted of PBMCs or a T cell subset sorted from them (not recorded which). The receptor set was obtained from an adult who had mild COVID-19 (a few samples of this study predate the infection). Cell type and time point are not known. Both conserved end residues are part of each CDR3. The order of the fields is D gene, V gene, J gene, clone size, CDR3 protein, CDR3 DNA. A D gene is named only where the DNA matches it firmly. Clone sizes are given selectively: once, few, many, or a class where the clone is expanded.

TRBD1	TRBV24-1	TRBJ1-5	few	CATSLGGTGSNQPQHF	TGTGCCACCAGCCTGGGTGGGACAGGGAGCAATCAGCCCCAGCATTTT
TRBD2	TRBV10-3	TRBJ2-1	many	CASRLAGGDEQFF	TGTGCCTCCCGACTAGCGGGAGGGGATGAGCAGTTCTTC
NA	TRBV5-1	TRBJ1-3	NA	CASSLGPTASGNTIYF	TGCGCCAGCAGCTTGGGACCTACCGCTTCTGGAAACACCATATATTTT
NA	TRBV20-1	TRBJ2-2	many	CSARMAGQNTGELFF	TGCAGTGCTAGAATGGCGGGGCAGAACACCGGGGAGCTGTTTTTT
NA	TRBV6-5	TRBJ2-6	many	CASSYSSLGGANVLTF	TGTGCCAGCAGTTACTCGTCCCTGGGTGGGGCCAACGTCCTGACTTTC
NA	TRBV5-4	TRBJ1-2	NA	CASSLLGAYYGYTF	TGTGCCAGCAGCTTGTTGGGGGCGTACTATGGCTACACCTTC
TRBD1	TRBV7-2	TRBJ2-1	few	CASSSPPGTEEFF	TGTGCCAGCAGCTCACCTCCCGGGACAGAGGAGTTCTTC
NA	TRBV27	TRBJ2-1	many	CATQDTYNEQFF	TGTGCCACACAGGACACATACAATGAGCAGTTCTTC
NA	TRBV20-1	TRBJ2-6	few	CSAMGPGANVLTF	TGCAGTGCTATGGGACCGGGGGCCAACGTCCTGACTTTC
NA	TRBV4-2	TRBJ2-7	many	CASSQDNGREQYF	TGTGCCAGCAGCCAAGATAACGGTCGGGAGCAGTACTTC
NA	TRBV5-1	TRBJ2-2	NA	CASSPAEVGTGELFF	TGCGCCAGCAGCCCCGCAGAGGTCGGCACCGGGGAGCTGTTTTTT
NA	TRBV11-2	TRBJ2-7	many	CASHPGVTYEQYF	TGTGCCAGCCACCCGGGGGTTACCTACGAGCAGTACTTC
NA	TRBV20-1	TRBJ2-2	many	CSASVPNTGELFF	TGCAGTGCTAGTGTACCGAACACCGGGGAGCTGTTTTTT
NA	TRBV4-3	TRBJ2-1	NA	CASSQGRAREQFF	TGCGCCAGCAGCCAAGGGCGGGCACGTGAGCAGTTCTTC
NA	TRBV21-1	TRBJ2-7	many	CASSKEGTPARGYEQYF	TGTGCCAGCAGCAAAGAAGGGACACCGGCCCGGGGATACGAGCAGTACTTC
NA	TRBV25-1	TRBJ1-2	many	CASSAGQIYGYTF	TGTGCCAGCAGTGCCGGACAGATCTATGGCTACACCTTC
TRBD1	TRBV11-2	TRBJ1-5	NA	CASSPLTGTSDQPQHF	TGTGCCAGCAGCCCGCTGACAGGGACCTCCGATCAGCCCCAGCATTTT
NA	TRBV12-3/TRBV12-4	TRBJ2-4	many	CASSQAVEAKNIQYF	TGTGCCAGCAGTCAGGCGGTTGAGGCCAAAAACATTCAGTACTTC
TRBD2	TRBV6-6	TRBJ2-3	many	CASSDPGLATDTQYF	TGTGCCAGCAGTGATCCGGGACTAGCTACAGATACGCAGTATTTT
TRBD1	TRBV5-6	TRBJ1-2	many	CASRVRQGAYGYTF	TGTGCCAGCAGGGTGAGGCAGGGGGCATATGGCTACACCTTC
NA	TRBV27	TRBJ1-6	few	CASSLQPGTYNSPLHF	TGTGCCAGCAGTTTGCAGCCGGGAACCTATAATTCACCCCTCCACTTT
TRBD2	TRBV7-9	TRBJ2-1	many	CASSFATSGFGNEQFF	TGTGCCAGCAGCTTCGCGACTAGCGGTTTTGGTAATGAGCAGTTCTTC
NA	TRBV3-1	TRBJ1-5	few	CASSLSGPYSNQPQHF	TGTGCCAGCTCTCTATCTGGACCCTATAGCAATCAGCCCCAGCATTTT
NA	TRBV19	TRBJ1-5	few	CASSGPYQPQHF	TGTGCCAGTAGTGGACCCTATCAGCCCCAGCATTTT
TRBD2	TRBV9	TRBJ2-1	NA	CASSEANTGGEQFF	TGTGCCAGCAGCGAGGCTAACACGGGAGGTGAGCAGTTCTTC
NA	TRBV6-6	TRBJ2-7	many	CASSYRVERHEQYF	TGTGCCAGCAGTTACCGAGTGGAACGCCACGAGCAGTACTTC
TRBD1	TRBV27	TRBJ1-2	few	CASKDGQGPSYGYTF	TGTGCCAGCAAGGATGGACAGGGCCCTAGCTATGGCTACACCTTC
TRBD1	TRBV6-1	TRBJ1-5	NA	CASRDGTVRNQPQHF	TGTGCCAGCAGGGACGGGACAGTCCGCAATCAGCCCCAGCATTTT
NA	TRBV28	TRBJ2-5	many	CASSSPQGLKTQYF	TGTGCCAGCAGTTCCCCACAGGGTCTAAAGACCCAGTACTTC
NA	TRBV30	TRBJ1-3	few	CAWSATGFSGNTIYF	TGTGCCTGGAGTGCAACAGGTTTTTCTGGAAACACCATATATTTT
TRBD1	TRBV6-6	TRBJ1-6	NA	CASMAKVVGTVNSPLHF	TGTGCCAGCATGGCAAAAGTGGTTGGGACAGTTAATTCACCCCTCCACTTT
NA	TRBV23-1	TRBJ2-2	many	CASSQSRQPNTGELFF	TGCGCCAGCAGTCAATCGCGGCAGCCGAACACCGGGGAGCTGTTTTTT
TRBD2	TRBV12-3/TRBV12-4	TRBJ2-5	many	CASSKAWLAGAFLETQYF	TGTGCCAGCAGCAAGGCGTGGCTAGCGGGGGCCTTTTTGGAGACCCAGTACTTC
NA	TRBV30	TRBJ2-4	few	CAWSGGSDIQYF	TGTGCCTGGAGTGGAGGGTCCGACATTCAGTACTTC
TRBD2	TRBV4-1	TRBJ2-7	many	CASSQGASGSYEQYF	TGCGCCAGCAGCCAGGGAGCTAGCGGGAGTTACGAGCAGTACTTC
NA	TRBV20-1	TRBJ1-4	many	CSAHLRGLTNEKLFF	TGCAGTGCCCACCTCCGCGGACTAACTAATGAAAAACTGTTTTTT
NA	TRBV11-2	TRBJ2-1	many	CASSFGLYNEQFF	TGTGCCAGCAGCTTCGGACTCTACAATGAGCAGTTCTTC
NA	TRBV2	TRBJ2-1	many	CASSSGRTVSHNEQFF	TGTGCCAGCAGCTCCGGGCGTACCGTGAGCCACAATGAGCAGTTCTTC
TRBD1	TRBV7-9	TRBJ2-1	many	CASSLADRDWQFF	TGTGCCAGCAGCTTAGCGGACAGGGATTGGCAGTTCTTC
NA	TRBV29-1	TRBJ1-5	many	CSVGPGASQPQHF	TGCAGCGTTGGCCCGGGGGCGAGTCAGCCCCAGCATTTT
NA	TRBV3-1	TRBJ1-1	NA	CASSQELGVPEAEAFF	TGTGCCAGCAGCCAAGAATTGGGGGTCCCGGAGGCTGAAGCTTTCTTT
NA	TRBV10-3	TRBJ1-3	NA	CAISHREPGNTIYF	TGTGCCATCAGCCACAGGGAACCTGGAAACACCATATATTTT
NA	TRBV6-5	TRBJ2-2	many	CASSYPIPPGELFF	TGTGCCAGCAGTTATCCCATCCCTCCCGGGGAGCTGTTTTTT
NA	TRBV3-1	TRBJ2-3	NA	CASSQAVDTQYF	TGTGCCAGCAGCCAGGCAGTGGATACGCAGTATTTT
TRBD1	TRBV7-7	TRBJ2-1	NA	CASSSGGRDINEQFF	TGTGCCAGCAGCTCAGGGGGAAGGGACATCAATGAGCAGTTCTTC
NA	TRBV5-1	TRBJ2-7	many	CASSPGTHSYEQYF	TGCGCCAGCAGCCCAGGGACCCACTCCTACGAGCAGTACTTC
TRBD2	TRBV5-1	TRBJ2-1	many	CASSGGGSGNNEQFF	TGCGCCAGCAGCGGGGGTGGAAGCGGGAACAATGAGCAGTTCTTC
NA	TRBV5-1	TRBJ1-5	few	CASSLLGDSNQPQHF	TGCGCCAGCAGCTTGTTGGGGGACAGCAATCAGCCCCAGCATTTT
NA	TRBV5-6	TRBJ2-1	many	CASSPEGRHNEQFF	TGTGCCAGCAGCCCCGAGGGACGGCACAATGAGCAGTTCTTC
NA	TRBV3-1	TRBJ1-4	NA	CASSQVRSTNEKLFF	TGTGCCAGCAGCCAAGTCCGGTCAACTAATGAAAAACTGTTTTTT
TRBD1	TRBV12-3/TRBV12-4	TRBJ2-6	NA	CASTIGGAGANVLTF	TGTGCCAGCACCATAGGGGGCGCTGGGGCCAACGTCCTGACTTTC
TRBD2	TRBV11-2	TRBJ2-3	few	CASSRRWASGGETDTQYF	TGTGCCAGCAGCAGACGTTGGGCTAGCGGGGGAGAAACAGATACGCAGTATTTT
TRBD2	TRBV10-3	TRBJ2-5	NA	CAIGWRERETQYF	TGTGCCATCGGTTGGCGGGAGCGGGAGACCCAGTACTTC
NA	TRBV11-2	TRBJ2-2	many	CASSFKGVTNTGELFF	TGTGCCAGCAGCTTTAAGGGGGTAACGAACACCGGGGAGCTGTTTTTT
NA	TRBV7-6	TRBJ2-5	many	CASGRRPETQYF	TGTGCCAGCGGGAGGAGGCCAGAGACCCAGTACTTC
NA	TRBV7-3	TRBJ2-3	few	CASSLGQGRDTQYF	TGTGCCAGCAGCTTAGGCCAGGGGAGAGATACGCAGTATTTT
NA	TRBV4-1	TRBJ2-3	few	CASSHILDTQYF	TGCGCCAGCAGCCACATACTAGATACGCAGTATTTT